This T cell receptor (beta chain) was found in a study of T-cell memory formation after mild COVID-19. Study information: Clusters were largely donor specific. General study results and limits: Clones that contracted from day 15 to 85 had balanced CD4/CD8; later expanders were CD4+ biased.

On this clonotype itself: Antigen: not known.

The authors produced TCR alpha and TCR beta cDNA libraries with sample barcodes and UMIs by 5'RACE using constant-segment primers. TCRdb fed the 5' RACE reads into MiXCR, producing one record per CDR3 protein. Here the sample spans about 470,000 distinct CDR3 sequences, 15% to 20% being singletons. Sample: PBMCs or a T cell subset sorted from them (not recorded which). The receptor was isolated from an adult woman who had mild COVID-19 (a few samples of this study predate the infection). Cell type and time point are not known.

Here the CDR3 reads CAWRPGTRFTLEETQYF. CDR3 nucleotides: TGTGCCTGGAGGCCCGGGACTCGCTTTACCCTCGAAGAGACCCAGTACTTC. The chain uses TRBV30 and TRBJ2-5; D possibly corresponds to TRBD2 (6 bases). CDR1 is GTSNPN and CDR2 is SVGIG in the germline V gene (reference sequence). Deletions cut 3 bases from V and 3 bases from J, with 23 bases between. The CDR3 spans 17 residues. The full variable domain, with the rest looked up from reference TRBV30 and TRBJ2-5, is SQTIHQWPATLVQPVGSPLSLECTVEGTSNPNLYWYRQAAGRGLQLLFYSVGIGQISSEVPQNLSASRPQDRQFILSSKKLLLSDSGFYLCAWRPGTRFTLEETQYFGPGTRLLVL.